This TCR beta chain appears in the sequencing data of a study of T cell responses to AZD1222 COVID-19 vaccine. The table came from immunoSEQ multiplex PCR; TCRdb's copy has only in-frame clones and leaves some out. The sample has fewer than 120,000 clones, approximately 94% seen once. Notes on this clone: An end of the junction does not agree with germline; a read error may underlie this.

The receptor was derived from an adult who received the AZD1222 COVID-19 vaccine. The input for sequencing was peripheral blood, taken 28 days after the second AZD1222 dose.

Here the CDR3 DNA reads TGTGCCAGCATCTTATCCTTTAGCGGGGGATACACAGATACGCAGTATTTT. Translation: CASILSFSGGYTDTQYF. The V and J genes are TRBV11-2 and TRBJ2-3; TRBD2 aligns across 9 bases. CDR3 length: 17 residues. Germline CDR1 is SGHAT and CDR2 is FQNNGV. The full variable domain, with the rest looked up from reference TRBV11-2 and TRBJ2-3, is EAGVAQSPRYKIIEKRQSVAFWCNPISGHATLYWYQQILGQGPKLLIQFQNNGVVDDSQLPKDRFSAERLKGVDSTLKIQPAKLEDSAVYLCASILSFSGGYTDTQYFGPGTRLTVL.